This T cell receptor beta chain came from a study of cytomegalovirus exposure and HLA in healthy donors. Study as a whole: The study's early data release held about 85 million unique TCRs from HLA-typed donors.

The length of the CDR3 is 18 residues. The V end lost 1 base, the J end lost 0 bases, and 15 bases lay between the germline ends. The germline gives CDR1 LNHNV, CDR2 YYDKDF (reference sequence). PCR primers comprised 60 Vbeta and 13 Jbeta primers. Assay used: immunoSEQ multiplex PCR; TCRdb lists only in-frame clones, some missing. The sample lists some 150,000 clones, roughly 81% seen once, with less than 2.5% in the top ten. For this clone: Its antigen is unidentified.

The study's findings and limits: Differences between HLA loci emerged in a later analysis of TCR association rates, with DRB1 most and HLA-C fewest. Across donors, sequencing depth was assumed by presence/absence analyses to be roughly uniform.

Sequencing used PBMCs. The V and J genes are TRBV15 and TRBJ2-2, with a tentative D call TRBD1 (5 bases). The TCR was taken from a woman between 18 and 30 years old in good health and CMV-seronegative. CDR3 sequence: CATSRVRLGVPNTGELFF. CDR3 DNA: TGTGCCACCAGCAGAGTTAGGCTAGGGGTCCCGAACACCGGGGAGCTGTTTTTT. The variable domain in full, with the rest retrieved from reference TRBV15 and TRBJ2-2, is DAMVIQNPRYQVTQFGKPVTLSCSQTLNHNVMYWYQQKSSQAPKLLFHYYDKDFNNEADTPDNFQSRRPNTSFCFLDIRSPGLGDTAMYLCATSRVRLGVPNTGELFFGEGSRLTVL.